The source of this TCR beta chain is a study of response to subunit inactivated influenza vaccine. CDR3 length: 12 residues. The V gene lost 8 bases and the J gene lost 5 bases, with 12 bases spanning the gap. TCRdb recomputed calls from the RT-PCR reads with MiXCR, one row per CDR3 protein. The sample has about 520,000 distinct CDR3 sequences, approximately 7.3% seen once. This clonotype turned up a few times. V is TRBV12-3 or TRBV12-4 and J is TRBJ1-1; D remains unclear. The sequenced sample was PBMCs from blood, obtained 23 months after vaccination. The sequence came from a man aged 50 to 69 who received an inactivated influenza vaccine. DNA for the CDR3: TGTGCCAGCGGTCGAGGGAGTACTGAAGCTTTCTTT. Amino acids: CASGRGSTEAFF.